The 21 T cell receptor beta chains listed next were all sequenced from one sample in a study of cytomegalovirus exposure and HLA in healthy donors. Assay: immunoSEQ multiplex PCR; the TCRdb copy retains only in-frame clones and omits some. This sample carries about 50,000 clones, approximately 94% of them seen once, and the ten largest clones take 1.1%. Sequencing was carried out using PBMCs. These receptors all stem from a man between 18 and 29 years old in good health and CMV-seronegative.

This rearrangement joins TRBV21-1 to TRBJ2-2; TRBD2 is taken as the D call from the table, unchecked against the DNA. TRBV21-1 counts as a pseudogene. This CDR3 has 18 amino acids. The CDR3 nucleotides read TGTGCCAGCAGCCGGGGGCCACTAGCGGGAGCGATTGGCGGGGAGCTGTTTTTT. This translates into CASSRGPLAGAIGGELFF.

The chain employs TRBV6-6 and TRBJ1-2, with TRBD1 as a possible D gene (5 bases). With 4 bases removed from V and 4 bases from J, the gap between germline ends came to 10 bases. CDR1 is MNHNY and CDR2 is SVGAGI in the germline V gene (reference sequence). This CDR3 is 13 amino acids long. CDR3 coding DNA: TGTGCCAGCAGTTCGGCAGGGCTCTATGGCTACACCTTC. Translation: CASSSAGLYGYTF.

Only one count was recorded for this clone. The V and J genes are TRBV19 and TRBJ1-2, with 7 bases lining up with TRBD1. Per the germline V gene, CDR1 is LNHDA and CDR2 is SQIVND (reference sequence). The ends lost 7 bases at V and 2 bases at J; junction bases unmatched: 4. The CDR3 totals 13 residues. CDR3 DNA sequence: TGTGCCAGTACCCTCAGGGGGAACTATGGCTACACCTTC. Its translation is CASTLRGNYGYTF.

CDR3 coding DNA: TGCGCCAGCAGCCCGGGACAGGGGAACACTGAAGCTTTCTTT. This codes for CASSPGQGNTEAFF. J is TRBJ1-1 and V is TRBV5-1; 9 positions agree with TRBD1. Unmatched junction bases numbered 2, after V lost 4 bases and J lost 1 base. Germline V gene data show CDR1 as SGHRS and CDR2 as YFSETQ. CDR3 size: 14 residues.

V gene TRBV6-1 combines with J gene TRBJ1-3; the D is unclear. Germline V lookup: CDR1 MNHNS, CDR2 SASEGT. The germline V and J ends were trimmed by 7 bases and 1 base, with 14 bases remaining between them. There are 15 residues in the CDR3. Here the CDR3 DNA reads TGTGCCAGCAAGTTTAGCGTAGGTTCTGGAAACACCATATATTTT. Translation: CASKFSVGSGNTIYF.

This clone was detected once. The chain couples TRBV28 to TRBJ1-2; 7 bases map to TRBD1. With 6 bases clipped from V and 2 bases from J, the junction kept 6 bases outside the gene matches. This CDR3 contains 14 residues. Germline lookup yields CDR1 MDHEN and CDR2 SYDVKM. This CDR3 reads CASSLTGSNYGYTF. DNA of the CDR3: TGTGCCAGCAGCCTGACAGGGTCGAACTATGGCTACACCTTC.

The genes are TRBV29-1 and TRBJ2-5; TRBD2 agrees at 11 bases. V dropped 3 bases and J dropped 2; count of bases not matched to a gene: 2. The CDR3 totals 14 residues. CDR1 is SQVTM and CDR2 is ANQGSEA in the germline V gene. In nucleotides, the CDR3 is TGCAGCGTTGAGACTAGCGGGACGCAAGAGACCCAGTACTTC. Translation: CSVETSGTQETQYF.

The chain employs TRBV15 and TRBJ2-1; 8 bases are shared with TRBD2. The CDR3 length is 16 residues. V shed 5 bases, J shed 0 bases, and the junction held 6 bases outside the gene matches. CDR1 and CDR2 (germline): LNHNV, YYDKDF (reference sequence). Here the CDR3 DNA reads TGTGCCACCAGCGGGCTGAGCGGGAGCTCCTACAATGAGCAGTTCTTC. Protein product: CATSGLSGSSYNEQFF.

This chain joins TRBV10-3 and TRBJ1-1, with a possible D match to TRBD1 (5 bases). The germline V gene has CDR1 ENHRY and CDR2 SYGVKD. The CDR3 totals 13 residues. The V and J ends lost 9 bases and 1 base respectively, with 12 bases between them. CDR3 DNA sequence: TGTGCCATAGCAGGGTACGGGAACACTGAAGCTTTCTTT. It translates to CAIAGYGNTEAFF.

The rearrangement uses TRBV7-3 and TRBJ2-1; possibly TRBD1 for D (6 bases). The V and J ends lost 0 bases and 6 bases respectively, with 9 bases between them. The CDR3 loop spans 14 amino acids. The germline CDR1 and CDR2 sequences are SGHTA and FQGTGA. The CDR3 loop reads CASSLTRGSNEQFF. Here the CDR3 DNA reads TGTGCCAGCAGCTTAACCAGGGGTAGCAATGAGCAGTTCTTC.

This chain connects TRBV2 to TRBJ1-1; TRBD1 agrees at 11 bases. CDR1 is SNHLY and CDR2 is FYNNEI in the germline V gene. The V segment lost 7 bases and the J segment 5 bases; nucleotides outside the gene matches: 9. This CDR3 has 15 residues. The CDR3 DNA reads as TGTGCCAGCACTATCAAGGGACAGGGGGAAACTGAAGCTTTCTTT. This codes for CASTIKGQGETEAFF.

The chain is built from TRBV28 and TRBJ2-7; no firm D call. Germline values: CDR1 MDHEN, CDR2 SYDVKM. This CDR3 has 14 amino acids. V was shortened by 3 bases and J by 3 bases, with 12 bases between the two germline ends. The CDR3 region has the DNA TGTGCCAGCAGTTTCGCAGGCAGTTACTACGAGCAGTACTTC. It codes for CASSFAGSYYEQYF.

This rearrangement joins TRBV2 to TRBJ2-2; 12 positions agree with TRBD1. V shed 4 bases and J 5 bases; nucleotides not matched to a gene: 14. The CDR3 loop spans 19 amino acids. From germline, CDR1 is SNHLY and CDR2 FYNNEI. The CDR3 nucleotides are TGTGCCAGCAGTGGGACTGGGGGGATGGGACAGGGGGCGACCGGGGAGCTGTTTTTT. Translation gives CASSGTGGMGQGATGELFF.

This clone showed up just once. The rearrangement joins TRBV28 to TRBJ2-1; perhaps TRBD2 as D (6 bases). Germline V lookup: CDR1 MDHEN, CDR2 SYDVKM. V was pared by 6 bases and J by 8 bases, with 11 bases between. CDR3 length: 12 residues. CDR3 DNA: TGTGCCAGCAGCCCTAGCGCATATGAGCAGTTCTTC. It yields the protein CASSPSAYEQFF.

This rearrangement joins TRBV5-1 to TRBJ1-2, with D possibly TRBD1 on 6 matching bases. Trimming shortened V by 0 bases and J by 4 bases, and 10 bases separated the two germline ends. The CDR3 consists of 14 residues. Germline CDR1 reads SGHRS; CDR2 reads YFSETQ. CDR3 sequence reads: CASSLGGRGYGYTF. In DNA form, the CDR3 reads TGCGCCAGCAGCTTGGGGGGCAGGGGCTATGGCTACACCTTC.

J is TRBJ1-2 and V is TRBV15; 7 bases line up with TRBD1. Germline V gene sequence: CDR1 LNHNV, CDR2 YYDKDF (reference sequence). V was clipped by 3 bases and J by 4 bases; unmatched bases: 8. The CDR3 runs to 15 residues. The CDR3 protein is CATSSQGTARYGYTF. The CDR3 bases are TGTGCCACCAGCAGTCAAGGGACAGCTCGCTATGGCTACACCTTC.

V and J are TRBV6-5 and TRBJ1-1; 10 bases align to TRBD1. J gave up 5 bases and V 0 bases, and 6 bases lay outside the gene matches. The germline V gene has CDR1 MNHEY and CDR2 SVGAGI. The CDR3 runs to 16 residues. The CDR3 bases are TGTGCCAGCAGTTACTCGATTGGGACAGGGGAGACTGAAGCTTTCTTT. Amino acid sequence: CASSYSIGTGETEAFF.

The chain carries TRBV5-1 and TRBJ2-2, with D possibly being TRBD1 (5 bases). V was cut by 0 bases and J by 6 bases, with 12 bases left in between. The CDR3 sequence is 15 residues long. Germline CDR1 SGHRS, CDR2 YFSETQ. CDR3 region: CASSLVAGQPGELFF. The CDR3 DNA is TGCGCCAGCAGCTTGGTGGCAGGGCAACCCGGGGAGCTGTTTTTT.

The rearrangement uses TRBV19 and TRBJ2-7; 9 positions match TRBD1. Per the germline V gene, CDR1 is LNHDA and CDR2 is SQIVND (reference sequence). The trim removed 3 bases at V and 5 bases at J, leaving 2 bases unmatched. The CDR3 spans 13 residues. CDR3 sequence: CASSMNRGHEQYF. CDR3 in DNA: TGTGCCAGTAGTATGAACAGGGGGCACGAGCAGTACTTC. Full variable domain (outside the CDR3, taken from reference TRBV19 and TRBJ2-7): DGGITQSPKYLFRKEGQNVTLSCEQNLNHDAMYWYRQDPGQGLRLIYYSQIVNDFQKGDIAEGYSVSREKKESFPLTVTSAQKNPTAFYLCASSMNRGHEQYFGPGTRLTVT.

This chain joins TRBV28 and TRBJ2-7; 9 positions agree with TRBD1. CDR1 MDHEN and CDR2 SYDVKM come from the germline V gene. The CDR3 length is 12 residues. The CDR3 DNA follows: TGTGCGGTAACTACAGGGGGCCTCGAGCAGTACTTC. Translated: CAVTTGGLEQYF.

This chain links TRBV6-5 with TRBJ1-1; D uncertain. CDR3 size: 14 residues. V was shortened by 0 bases and J by 6 bases, with 11 bases between the two germline ends. The germline gives CDR1 MNHEY, CDR2 SVGAGI. The CDR3 region has the DNA TGTGCCAGCAGTTACTCGATAATCTGGCCTGAAGCTTTCTTT. It yields the protein CASSYSIIWPEAFF.